This T cell receptor beta chain was retrieved from a study of Graves' ophthalmopathy and Graves' hyperthyroidism. The study's findings and limits: Blood also held most thyroid clonotypes expanded above 0.001 frequency.

Researchers took RNA transcripts and amplified TCR beta CDR3 regions from them. The workflow started with a first-round RT-PCR run with HTBI primers and then moved on to a second-round multiplex PCR. TCRdb fed the multiplex PCR reads into MiXCR, producing one record per CDR3 protein. Of about 480,000 distinct CDR3 sequences listed, under 15% were seen once; the top ten hold 8% to 10%. At least ten counts were recorded for this clonotype. Its antigen is still unknown. CDR1 is SGDLS, CDR2 YYNGEE, per germline. The CDR3 loop spans 15 amino acids. V lost 3 bases, J lost 9 bases, and 16 bases lay in between.

The rearrangement links TRBV9 to TRBJ1-6, with a possible D match to TRBD1 (5 bases). The sample was blood. The sequence came from a young woman with Graves' ophthalmopathy. The CDR3 DNA reads TGTGCCAGCAGCGGGGACGGTCGGTCCGGTTCACCCCTCCACTTT. Residues: CASSGDGRSGSPLHF.